The clone carrying this T cell receptor beta chain was counted at least ten times. This sample is part of a study of Graves' ophthalmopathy and Graves' hyperthyroidism. RNA served as the template for amplifying TCR beta CDR3 regions. RT-PCR in the first round used HTBI primers; a second-round multiplex PCR followed. TCRdb called the multiplex PCR reads again in MiXCR, with one record for every CDR3 protein. The repertoire holds some 410,000 distinct CDR3 sequences, with about 21% as singletons. Certain patients, namely those with other autoimmune diseases, uncontrolled infections, pregnancy or lactation, were excluded. CDR1 is SQVTM, CDR2 ANQGSEA, per germline. The CDR3 covers 11 residues. With 5 bases removed from V and 1 base from J, the gap between germline ends came to 6 bases.

This sequence originates from a woman between 18 and 29 years old with stable Graves' hyperthyroidism. Material: peripheral blood. J is TRBJ2-7 and V is TRBV29-1; D ambiguous. The CDR3 region has the DNA TGCAGCGTTTTGGAGTCCTACGAGCAGTACTTC. Protein product: CSVLESYEQYF.